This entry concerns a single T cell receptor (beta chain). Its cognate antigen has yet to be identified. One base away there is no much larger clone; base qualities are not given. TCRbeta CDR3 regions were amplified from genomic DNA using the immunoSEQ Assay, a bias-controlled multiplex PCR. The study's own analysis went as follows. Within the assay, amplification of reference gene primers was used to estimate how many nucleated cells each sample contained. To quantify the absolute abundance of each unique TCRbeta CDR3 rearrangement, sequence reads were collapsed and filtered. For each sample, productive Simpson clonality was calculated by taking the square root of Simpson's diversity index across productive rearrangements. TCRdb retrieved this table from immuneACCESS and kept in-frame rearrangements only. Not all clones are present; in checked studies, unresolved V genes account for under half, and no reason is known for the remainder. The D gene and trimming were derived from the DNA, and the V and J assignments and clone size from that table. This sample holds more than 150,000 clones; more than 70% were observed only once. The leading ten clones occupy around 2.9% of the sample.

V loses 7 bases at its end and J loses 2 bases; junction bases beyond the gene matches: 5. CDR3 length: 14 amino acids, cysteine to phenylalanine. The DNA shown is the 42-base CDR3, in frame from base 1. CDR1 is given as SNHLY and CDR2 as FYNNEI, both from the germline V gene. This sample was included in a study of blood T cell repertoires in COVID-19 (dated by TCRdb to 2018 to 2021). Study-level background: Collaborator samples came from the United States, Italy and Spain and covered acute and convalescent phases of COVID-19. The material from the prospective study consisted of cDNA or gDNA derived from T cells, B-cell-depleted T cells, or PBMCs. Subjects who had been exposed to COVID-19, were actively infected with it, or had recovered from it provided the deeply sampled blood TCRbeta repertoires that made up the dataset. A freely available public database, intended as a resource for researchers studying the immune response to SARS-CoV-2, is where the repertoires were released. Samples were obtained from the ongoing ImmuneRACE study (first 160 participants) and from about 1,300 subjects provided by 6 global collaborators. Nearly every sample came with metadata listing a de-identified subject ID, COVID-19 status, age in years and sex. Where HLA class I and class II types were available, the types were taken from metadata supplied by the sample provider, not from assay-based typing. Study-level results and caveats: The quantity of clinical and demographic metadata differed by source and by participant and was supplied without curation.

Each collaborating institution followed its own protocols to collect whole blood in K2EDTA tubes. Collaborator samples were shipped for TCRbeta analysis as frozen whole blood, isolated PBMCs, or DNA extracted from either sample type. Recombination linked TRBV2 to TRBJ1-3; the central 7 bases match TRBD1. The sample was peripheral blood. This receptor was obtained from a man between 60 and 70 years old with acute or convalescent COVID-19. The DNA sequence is TGTGCCAGCAAGACCGGGACAGCTGGAAACACCATATATTTT. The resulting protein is CASKTGTAGNTIYF. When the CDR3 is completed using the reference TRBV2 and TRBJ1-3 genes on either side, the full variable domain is EPEVTQTPSHQVTQMGQEVILRCVPISNHLYFYWYRQILGQKVEFLVSFYNNEISEKSEIFDDQFSVERPDGSNFTLKIRSTKLEDSAMYFCASKTGTAGNTIYFGEGSWLTVV.